These 23 T cell receptor beta chains were sequenced from one sample in a study of T-cell memory formation after mild COVID-19. TCRdb redid the calling of the 5' RACE reads with MiXCR, one entry per CDR3 protein. The data contain 200,000 to 250,000 distinct CDR3 sequences, 15% to 17% of them seen just once; the ten biggest clones take up over 2%. Sequenced input: PBMCs or a T cell subset sorted from them (not recorded which). These receptors all stem from an adult woman who had mild COVID-19 (a few samples of this study predate the infection). Cell type and time point are not known.

This clonotype was detected a few times. The J gene is TRBJ2-6, the V gene TRBV6-2 or TRBV6-3, with D perhaps given as TRBD1 or TRBD2 (5 bases each). The CDR3 sequence is 19 residues long. CDR1 MNHEY and CDR2 SVGEGT come from the germline V gene. Trimming took off 5 bases at V and 0 bases at J, with 20 bases between the two ends. CDR3 DNA: TGTGCCAGCAGTAACCCACTGGGACGGCCGTTCTCTGGGGCCAACGTCCTGACTTTC. Its protein is CASSNPLGRPFSGANVLTF.

This clonotype was picked up a small number of times. The chain has TRBV7-2 and TRBJ2-3; D remains unclear. V gave up 4 bases and J gave up 7 bases, with 9 bases separating them. The CDR3 has 12 amino acids. Per germline, CDR1 SGHTA and CDR2 FQGNSA. CDR3 in amino acids: CASSSPANTQYF. CDR3 DNA sequence: TGTGCCAGCAGCTCCCCGGCAAATACGCAGTATTTT. Supplemented by reference TRBV7-2 and TRBJ2-3, the full variable domain reads GAGVSQSPSNKVTEKGKDVELRCDPISGHTALYWYRQSLGQGLEFLIYFQGNSAPDKSGLPSDRFSAERTGGSVSTLTIQRTQQEDSAVYLCASSSPANTQYFGPGTRLTVL.

This clonotype was counted only a few times. At one boundary the junction diverges from the germline segment, which might be a read error. J is TRBJ2-3 and V is TRBV12-3 or TRBV12-4, with a weak D call TRBD1 (5 bases). This CDR3 has 15 amino acids. Here the CDR3 reads CASMRRTLLTDTQYF. For the CDR3, the DNA is TGTGCGAGCATGAGGCGGACACTGTTAACAGATACGCAGTATTTT.

A few counts support this clonotype. The rearrangement joins TRBV4-2 to TRBJ2-3; D is possibly TRBD1 or TRBD2 (5 bases each). CDR1 LGHNA and CDR2 YNFKEQ come from the germline V gene. This CDR3 has 13 residues. Trimming cost V 7 bases and J 4 bases, with 12 bases left between them. The CDR3 loop reads CASTHGASDTQYF. CDR3 in DNA: TGTGCCAGCACCCACGGGGCGTCAGATACGCAGTATTTT.

This chain connects TRBV7-3 to TRBJ2-3; D is possibly TRBD1 (6 bases). The V gene lost 0 bases and the J gene lost 5 bases, with 12 bases spanning the gap. The CDR3 is made up of 15 amino acids. CDR1 and CDR2 (germline): SGHTA, FQGTGA. The CDR3 here is CASSLTGHIQDTQYF. CDR3 coding DNA: TGTGCCAGCAGCTTAACGGGACATATTCAAGATACGCAGTATTTT.

The gene calls are TRBV7-8 and TRBJ2-5; TRBD1 matches at 10 bases. The CDR3 extends over 16 amino acids. The V and J ends lost 3 bases and 5 bases, in that order; junction bases with no gene match: 9. CDR1 is SGHVS, CDR2 FQNEAQ, per germline. CDR3 region: CASSFRPGQGTETQYF. The CDR3 DNA follows: TGTGCCAGCAGCTTTCGCCCGGGACAGGGGACGGAGACCCAGTACTTC. Variable domain in full (rest from reference TRBV7-8 and TRBJ2-5): GAGVSQSPRYKVAKRGQDVALRCDPISGHVSLFWYQQALGQGPEFLTYFQNEAQLDKSGLPSDRFFAERPEGSVSTLKIQRTQQEDSAVYLCASSFRPGQGTETQYFGPGTRLLVL.

Only a few counts were recorded for this clonotype. The chain couples TRBV12-3 or TRBV12-4 to TRBJ1-1; D perhaps matches TRBD1 (6 bases). This CDR3 region has 13 residues. The V end was cut by 2 bases, the J end by 11 bases, with 15 bases between. CDR3 region: CASSLNRDHPAFF. The CDR3 DNA is TGTGCCAGCAGTTTAAACAGGGACCACCCCGCTTTCTTT.

This clonotype has only a few counts. The gene calls are TRBV18 and TRBJ2-1, with TRBD2 matching over 10 bases. CDR1 is KGHSH and CDR2 is LQKENI in the germline V gene. V was clipped by 4 bases and J by 4 bases; unmatched bases: 19. The CDR3 is 20 residues long. The CDR3 DNA sequence: TGTGCCAGCTCACGCTTCTCCGCCAGCCCGAGCGGGAGGGTTTACAATGAGCAGTTCTTC. It translates to CASSRFSASPSGRVYNEQFF.

The rearrangement links TRBV7-6 to TRBJ1-2; D remains ambiguous. CDR1 and CDR2 from the germline V gene are SGHVS and FNYEAQ. The CDR3 length is 14 residues. Trimming pared 0 bases from V and 3 bases from J, leaving 8 bases between. The CDR3 nucleotides read TGTGCCAGCAGCTTAGCTGACGGGGACTATGGCTACACCTTC. Translated, it gives CASSLADGDYGYTF.

This clonotype came up a few times. This chain links TRBV5-6 with TRBJ2-7, with D perhaps TRBD1 (6 bases). The CDR3 runs to 13 residues. Trimming left V 3 bases short and J 3 bases short, with 10 bases between. Germline V CDR1 and CDR2: SGHDT, YYEEEE. Written as DNA, the CDR3 is TGTGCCAGCAGCTCGTTACAGGGCTACGAGCAGTACTTC. As protein: CASSSLQGYEQYF.

This clonotype showed up just a few times. This CDR3 reads CATSRDWSEQYF. For the CDR3, the DNA is TGTGCCACCAGCAGAGATTGGAGCGAGCAGTACTTC. This chain joins TRBV15 and TRBJ2-7, with unresolved D. The germline V gene has CDR1 LNHNV and CDR2 YYDKDF (reference sequence). With 0 bases removed from V and 6 bases from J, the gap between germline ends came to 6 bases. The length of the CDR3 is 12 residues. The full variable domain, with the rest looked up from reference TRBV15 and TRBJ2-7, is DAMVIQNPRYQVTQFGKPVTLSCSQTLNHNVMYWYQQKSSQAPKLLFHYYDKDFNNEADTPDNFQSRRPNTSFCFLDIRSPGLGDTAMYLCATSRDWSEQYFGPGTRLTVT.

The table lists this clonotype with a few counts. The chain recombines TRBV5-1 with TRBJ2-5; perhaps D is TRBD1 or TRBD2 (6 bases each). The CDR3 extends over 15 amino acids. The germline V gene has CDR1 SGHRS and CDR2 YFSETQ. The V gene lost 3 bases and the J gene lost 2 bases, with 14 bases spanning the gap. The CDR3 region is CASSYGGGVQETQYF. The CDR3 DNA sequence: TGCGCCAGCAGCTACGGGGGCGGGGTACAAGAGACCCAGTACTTC.

This clonotype has a count of ten or more. The rearrangement links TRBV4-3 to TRBJ2-3; either TRBD1 or TRBD2 may fit D (5 bases each). The ends were cut back, 0 bases at V and 1 base at J, with 20 bases in the middle. The CDR3 has 19 amino acids. Germline loops: CDR1 LGHNA, CDR2 YSLEER. The CDR3, as DNA: TGCGCCAGCAGCCAAGATCGGGGCCACTGGCGGGCTCGCACAGATACGCAGTATTTT. Translating it yields CASSQDRGHWRARTDTQYF.

Many counts were recorded for this clonotype. The V and J genes are TRBV20-1 and TRBJ1-2; D possibly corresponds to TRBD1 (5 bases). CDR3 length: 13 amino acids. Looked up from germline, CDR1 is DFQATT and CDR2 is SNEGSKA (reference sequence). V gave up 2 bases and J gave up 6 bases, with 13 bases separating them. The CDR3 DNA reads TGCAGTGCTAGATGGAATTCGGGGGATGGCTACACCTTC. It codes for CSARWNSGDGYTF.

This clonotype was observed many times. This chain links TRBV29-1 with TRBJ2-2; D not certain. CDR1 is SQVTM and CDR2 is ANQGSEA in the germline V gene. The CDR3 consists of 13 residues. Trimming left V 4 bases short and J 3 bases short, with 9 bases between. The CDR3 is CSVALADTGELFF. CDR3 bases: TGCAGCGTTGCACTCGCTGACACCGGGGAGCTGTTTTTT.

The V and J genes are TRBV24-1 and TRBJ1-1; 11 positions agree with TRBD1. The ends lost 4 bases at V and 3 bases at J; junction bases unmatched: 3. Germline assignment: CDR1 KGHDR and CDR2 SFDVKD. The CDR3 is 15 residues long. The CDR3 bases are TGTGCCACCAGTGACCCGGGACAGGGGGACACTGAAGCTTTCTTT. Amino acid sequence: CATSDPGQGDTEAFF.

This chain uses TRBV5-1 with TRBJ2-6; TRBD2 agrees at 12 bases. This CDR3 has 18 amino acids. The ends lost 3 bases at V and 0 bases at J; junction bases unmatched: 4. Germline V gene sequence: CDR1 SGHRS, CDR2 YFSETQ. The CDR3 DNA is TGCGCCAGCAGCTCTCTAGCGGGAGGGTTCTCTGGGGCCAACGTCCTGACTTTC. This sequence encodes CASSSLAGGFSGANVLTF.

The J gene is TRBJ1-1, the V gene TRBV19, with D perhaps matching TRBD1 (5 bases). The length of the CDR3 is 15 residues. V was pared by 4 bases and J by 5 bases, with 17 bases between. CDR1 is LNHDA and CDR2 is SQIVND in the germline V gene (reference sequence). The CDR3 protein is CASSKGTLGWTEAFF. The DNA of the CDR3 is TGTGCCAGTAGTAAAGGGACCCTCGGGTGGACTGAAGCTTTCTTT.

This clonotype was found once. The chain couples TRBV19 to TRBJ2-7; TRBD2 matches at 7 bases. The germline V gene encodes CDR1 LNHDA and CDR2 SQIVND (reference sequence). The CDR3 has 14 amino acids. With V trimmed by 5 bases and J by 0 bases, 4 bases remained unmatched. The CDR3 region is CASSPGGSSYEQYF. DNA of the CDR3: TGTGCCAGTAGTCCTGGCGGGAGCTCCTACGAGCAGTACTTC.

The V and J genes are TRBV7-3 and TRBJ2-1, with D possibly being TRBD2 (5 bases). Germline CDR1 and CDR2: SGHTA and FQGTGA. V was shortened by 3 bases and J by 12 bases, with 18 bases between the two germline ends. This CDR3 has 14 amino acids. The CDR3 sequence is CASSFRPDSGPQFF. As DNA, the CDR3 is TGTGCCAGCAGCTTTAGGCCGGACTCCGGGCCGCAGTTCTTC.

This clonotype was picked up a small number of times. The chain uses TRBV5-1 and TRBJ2-5; tentatively, D is TRBD1 (5 bases). The germline V and J ends were trimmed by 6 bases and 4 bases, with 19 bases remaining between them. Per germline, CDR1 SGHRS and CDR2 YFSETQ. The CDR3 length is 15 residues. The CDR3 DNA follows: TGCGCCAGCAAGAATCTGGCGGTAAGGGGAGAGACCCAGTACTTC. Residues: CASKNLAVRGETQYF.

The rearrangement uses TRBV29-1 and TRBJ2-5; the match to TRBD2 covers 9 bases. Trimming at V came to 7 bases and at J to 4 bases, leaving 4 bases not matched to a gene. Germline V gives CDR1 SQVTM, CDR2 ANQGSEA. The CDR3 extends over 12 amino acids. The chain's CDR3 is CSGGTSRETQYF. The CDR3 DNA sequence: TGCAGCGGGGGGACTAGCCGAGAGACCCAGTACTTC.

The chain carries TRBV15 and TRBJ1-3; D might be TRBD1 (5 bases). The germline CDR1 and CDR2 sequences are LNHNV and YYDKDF (reference sequence). The CDR3 runs 16 residues. Trimming took off 2 bases at V and 4 bases at J, with 15 bases between the two ends. DNA of the CDR3: TGTGCCACCAGCAGAACTAGCAACAGGAGAGGAAACACCATATATTTT. The encoded protein is CATSRTSNRRGNTIYF.